This TCR beta chain was captured by sequencing in a study of identifying expanded T cells in peripheral blood. Whole-study findings and limits: Technical replicates showed around 1.2 changed clones; approximately 2 weeks 15 to 20; four weeks 19.

V was shortened by 0 bases and J by 2 bases, with 11 bases between the two germline ends. The germline gives CDR1 SGDLS, CDR2 YYNGEE. This CDR3 is 15 amino acids long. Remarks on this clone: Its antigen remains unknown.

TCRdb keeps only in-frame clones here, not all; method: immunoSEQ multiplex PCR. Here the sample spans tens of thousands of clones, around nine tenths being singletons. This TCR was sampled from a person aged 18 to 70 in good health. Sequences were obtained from blood. The chain joins TRBV9 to TRBJ1-1, with D hard to call. The CDR3 DNA reads TGTGCCAGCAGCGTAGCCCCGGACCCAAACACTGAAGCTTTCTTT. Protein: CASSVAPDPNTEAFF.